The rows below give T cell receptor beta chains drawn from one sample of a study of blood T cell repertoires in COVID-19. Data came from immunoSEQ multiplex PCR; TCRdb stores just in-frame clones and leaves some out. The sample consists of 200,000 to 250,000 clones, around 89% of them appearing once. Sequenced: PBMCs or T cells enriched from blood (not recorded which). The receptors were sampled from a woman aged 25 to 39 who had recovered from COVID-19. Both conserved end residues are trimmed from each CDR3.

j_gene | v_gene | CDR3aa
TRBJ1-6 | TRBV5-1 | ASSLAGEENSPLH
TRBJ2-7 | TRBV15 | ATSRVTTSGVYEQY
TRBJ1-3 | TRBV5-4 | ASSLIPDRGNTIY
TRBJ1-1 | TRBV9 | ASSGTTGSEAF
TRBJ2-1 | TRBV13 | ASSLGRGGEQF
TRBJ1-2 | TRBV6-5 | ASTQRGVYGYT
TRBJ2-1 | TRBV7-9 | ASSLAGGEQF
TRBJ2-3 | TRBV4-3 | ASSQDKESTDTQY
TRBJ2-7 | TRBV9 | ASSVDSGGPYEQY
TRBJ1-2 | TRBV6-5 | ASRTLAGDYGYT
TRBJ1-1 | TRBV19 | ASSISLNTEAF
TRBJ1-5 | TRBV29-1 | SAAGGLDQPQH
TRBJ2-7 | TRBV2 | ASSTRTGDYEQY
TRBJ1-1 | TRBV4-1 | ASSQAFLNTEAF
TRBJ2-7 | TRBV7-9 | ASRDTSYEQY
TRBJ2-5 | TRBV7-8 | ASSLQVLSETQY
TRBJ2-7 | TRBV4-2 | ASSQGRQANYEQY
TRBJ1-6 | TRBV11-2 | ASSLGGYSPLH
TRBJ1-1 | TRBV6-5 | ASSYLGGIDAEAF
TRBJ1-1 | TRBV3-1/TRBV3-2 | ASSQVQNTEAF
TRBJ2-2 | TRBV4-2 | ASSQGTGEAGELF
TRBJ1-1 | TRBV7-9 | ASSPRTGRVTEAF
TRBJ2-7 | TRBV6-5 | ASSPGLHEQY
TRBJ2-7 | TRBV7-2 | ASSPLHSKGDYEQY
TRBJ2-1 | TRBV5-1 | ASSFSSGGSYNEQF
TRBJ1-6 | TRBV10-1 | ARGGQPLNSPLH
TRBJ2-5 | TRBV5-6 | ASSLFGSGESETQY
TRBJ1-3 | TRBV14 | ASSLWDSGSGNTIY
TRBJ1-1 | TRBV6-5 | ASTKPGQANTEAF
TRBJ1-2 | TRBV6-5 | ASSYSTGGSYGYT
TRBJ2-5 | TRBV3-1/TRBV3-2 | ASSPLGTSTRHQETQY
TRBJ2-5 | TRBV4-2 | ASSQGTRGETQY
TRBJ2-1 | TRBV24-1 | ATSDLVRNEQF
TRBJ2-7 | TRBV11-2 | ASSLGGFEYEQY
TRBJ1-1 | TRBV6-5 | AILTGGNTEAF
TRBJ2-1 | TRBV12-3/TRBV12-4 | ASSLRQEQF
TRBJ2-1 | TRBV3-1/TRBV3-2 | ASSQETSGRNEQF
TRBJ1-4 | TRBV7-9 | ASSHDRVIEKLF
TRBJ2-7 | TRBV7-6 | ASSIGGGSSYEQY
TRBJ2-7 | TRBV7-2 | ASSQRTGGYEQY
TRBJ2-5 | TRBV29-1 | SVPRTGRETQY
TRBJ1-1 | TRBV6-5 | ASRTGKNTEAF
TRBJ2-3 | TRBV7-9 | ASSLEGGNTDTQY
TRBJ1-2 | TRBV9 | ASSFLTGGYGYT
TRBJ1-4 | TRBV19 | ASRGTGSTATNEKLF
TRBJ1-6 | TRBV5-6 | ASSSSNSPLH
TRBJ2-3 | TRBV19 | ASSIPTSGGVDTQY
TRBJ1-2 | TRBV29-1 | SVDPRGAGGGYT
TRBJ2-1 | TRBV7-3 | ASSLTPGDSFGNEQF
TRBJ2-1 | TRBV27 | ASGSGGWYEQF
TRBJ1-2 | TRBV4-2 | ASSQDRGDYGYT
TRBJ1-5 | TRBV23-1 | ASSQSPAEGAEPQH
TRBJ1-2 | TRBV12-5 | ASGLGQGELYGYT
TRBJ1-4 | TRBV4-1 | ASSQGTGGTNEKLF
TRBJ1-2 | TRBV9 | ASSVSRGRERGYT
TRBJ1-1 | TRBV4-1 | ASSQPRDRQEAF
TRBJ2-3 | TRBV19 | ASSIASSGGTDTQY
TRBJ1-2 | TRBV2 | ASSERVRDRRTPYYGYT